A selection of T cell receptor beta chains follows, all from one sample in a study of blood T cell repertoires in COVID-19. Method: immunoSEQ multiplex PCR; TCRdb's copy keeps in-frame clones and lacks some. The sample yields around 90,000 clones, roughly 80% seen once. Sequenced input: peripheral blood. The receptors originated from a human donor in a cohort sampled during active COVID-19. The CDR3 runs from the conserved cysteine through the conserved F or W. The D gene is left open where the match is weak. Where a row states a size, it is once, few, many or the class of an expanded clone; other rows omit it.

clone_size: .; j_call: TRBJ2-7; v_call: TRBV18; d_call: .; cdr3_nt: TGTGCCAGCTCGTCACAGGGTACCTACGAGCAGTACTTC; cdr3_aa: CASSSQGTYEQYF
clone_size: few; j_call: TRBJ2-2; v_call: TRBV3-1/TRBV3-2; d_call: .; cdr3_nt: TGTGCCAGCAGCCAAAAAGGTCAGGGGAAAGCCGGGGAGCTGTTTTTT; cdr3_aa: CASSQKGQGKAGELFF
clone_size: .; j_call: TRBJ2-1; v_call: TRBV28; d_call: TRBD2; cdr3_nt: TGTGCCAGCAGTGCGACCGGGACTAGCGTTTACAATGAGCAGTTCTTC; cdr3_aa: CASSATGTSVYNEQFF
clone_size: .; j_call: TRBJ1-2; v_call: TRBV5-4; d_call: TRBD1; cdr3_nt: TGTGCCAGCAGCGGGACAGGGATTAACTATGGCTACACCTTC; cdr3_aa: CASSGTGINYGYTF
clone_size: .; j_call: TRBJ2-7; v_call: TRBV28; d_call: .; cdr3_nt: TGTGCCAGCAGTTCGACCGGTGCAGGGGACGCCTACGAGCAGTACTTC; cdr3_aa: CASSSTGAGDAYEQYF
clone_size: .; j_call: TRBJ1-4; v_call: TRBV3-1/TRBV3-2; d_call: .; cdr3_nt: TGTGCCAGCAGCCAACGGGGACTGAACACTAATGAAAAACTGTTTTTT; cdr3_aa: CASSQRGLNTNEKLFF
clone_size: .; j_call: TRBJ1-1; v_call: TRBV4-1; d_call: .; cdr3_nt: TGCGCCAGCAGCCAAGAGTCGCGGGCGCGGGGCACTGAAGCTTTCTTT; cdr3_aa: CASSQESRARGTEAFF
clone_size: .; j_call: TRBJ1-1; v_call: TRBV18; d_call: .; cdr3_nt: TGTGCCAGCTCACCAACGGCAGGTAACACTGAAGCTTTCTTT; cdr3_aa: CASSPTAGNTEAFF
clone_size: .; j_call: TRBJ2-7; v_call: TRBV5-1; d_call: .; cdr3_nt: TGCGCCAGCAGCTTCCCCGAGAGCGAGCAGTACTTC; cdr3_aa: CASSFPESEQYF
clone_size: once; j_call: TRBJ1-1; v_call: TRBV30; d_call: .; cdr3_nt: TGTGCCTGGAGTCCATTCCGGACAGCTTCTCACACTGAAGCTTTCTTT; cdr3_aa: CAWSPFRTASHTEAFF
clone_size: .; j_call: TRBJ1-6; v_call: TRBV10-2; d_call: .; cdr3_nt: TGCGCCAGCAGCGGGGGGGGTACCTATAATTCACCCCTCCACTTT; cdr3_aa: CASSGGGTYNSPLHF
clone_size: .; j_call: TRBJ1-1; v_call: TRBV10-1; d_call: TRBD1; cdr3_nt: TGCGCCAGCAGTGACCACCTCAGGGGGCGCGACACTGAAGCTTTCTTT; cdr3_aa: CASSDHLRGRDTEAFF
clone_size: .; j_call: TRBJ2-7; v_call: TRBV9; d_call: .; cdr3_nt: TGTGCCAGCAGCTGGGGGGTAGGGTCCTACGAGCAGTACTTC; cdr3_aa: CASSWGVGSYEQYF
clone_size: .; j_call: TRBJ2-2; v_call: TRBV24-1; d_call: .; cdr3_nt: TGTGCCACCAGTGATGGGAGGAGGCCGAACACCGGGGAGCTGTTTTTT; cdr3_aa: CATSDGRRPNTGELFF
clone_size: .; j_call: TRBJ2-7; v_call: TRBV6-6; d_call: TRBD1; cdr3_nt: TGTGCCAGCAGACTGGACAGGGGCCCCGGCGAGCAGTACTTC; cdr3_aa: CASRLDRGPGEQYF
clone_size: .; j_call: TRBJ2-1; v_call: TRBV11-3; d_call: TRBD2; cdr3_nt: TGTGCCAGCACGCGGACTAGCGGGAGCAATGAGCAGTTCTTC; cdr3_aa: CASTRTSGSNEQFF